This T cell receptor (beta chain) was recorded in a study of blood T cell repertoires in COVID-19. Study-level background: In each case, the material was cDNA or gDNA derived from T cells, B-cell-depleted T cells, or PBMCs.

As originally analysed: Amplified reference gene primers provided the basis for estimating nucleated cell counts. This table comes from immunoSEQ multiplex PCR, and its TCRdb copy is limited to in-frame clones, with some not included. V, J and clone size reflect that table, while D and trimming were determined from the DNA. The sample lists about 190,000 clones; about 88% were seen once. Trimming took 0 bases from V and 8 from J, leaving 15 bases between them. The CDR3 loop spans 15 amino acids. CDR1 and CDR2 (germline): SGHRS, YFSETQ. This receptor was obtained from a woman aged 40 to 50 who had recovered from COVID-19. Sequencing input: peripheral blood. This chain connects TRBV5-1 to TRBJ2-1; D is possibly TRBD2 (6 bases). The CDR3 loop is CASSLGTIPTDEQFF. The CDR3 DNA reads TGCGCCAGCAGCTTGGGGACTATTCCTACAGATGAGCAGTTCTTC.